These T cell receptor beta chains were read from a single sample in a study of OX40 agonist ivuxolimab in advanced cancers. Using immunoSEQ multiplex PCR, the repertoire was profiled, and TCRdb retains in-frame clones only, with some absent. The top ten hold 8% to 9.5% of the sample, which has under 95,000 clones, about 90% seen once. The sample was CD4+ or CD8+ T cells sorted from blood, taken in a trial of the OX40 agonist ivuxolimab. These receptors originate from an adult with an advanced solid tumor such as melanoma, head and neck, liver or kidney cancer. The CDR3 runs from the conserved cysteine through the conserved F or W. Fields, in order: clone size, D gene, V gene, J gene, CDR3 protein, CDR3 DNA. A D gene is named only where the DNA matches it firmly. Rows may omit the clone size; those that give it use once, few, many or a size class.

.,.,TRBV10-1,TRBJ2-3,CASSVAREDTQYF,TGCGCCAGCAGTGTTGCCAGGGAGGATACGCAGTATTTT
.,.,TRBV11-3,TRBJ1-3,CASSLDPGAGNTIYF,TGTGCCAGCAGCTTAGATCCAGGGGCTGGAAACACCATATATTTT
.,TRBD1,TRBV5-1,TRBJ1-1,CASSTGQGRAEAFF,TGCGCCAGCAGCACCGGACAGGGACGCGCTGAAGCTTTCTTT
.,.,TRBV5-1,TRBJ1-2,CASSRGAEMGGYTF,TGCGCCAGCAGTCGGGGGGCTGAGATGGGTGGCTACACCTTC
.,.,TRBV7-9,TRBJ2-1,CASSSEGNEQFF,TGTGCCAGCAGCTCAGAGGGGAATGAGCAGTTCTTC
.,.,TRBV7-9,TRBJ1-2,CASRPNYGSLENGYTF,TGTGCCAGCAGACCGAATTATGGGAGCTTGGAAAATGGCTACACCTTC
.,TRBD1,TRBV7-9,TRBJ2-3,CASSLKTGSTDTQYF,TGTGCCAGCAGCTTAAAGACAGGGAGCACAGATACGCAGTATTTT
.,TRBD2,TRBV5-4,TRBJ2-3,CASSQERLAGTDTQYF,TGTGCCAGCAGCCAAGAACGACTAGCGGGTACAGATACGCAGTATTTT
.,.,TRBV5-1,TRBJ2-7,CASSLDRTVNYEQYF,TGCGCCAGCAGCTTGGATAGGACAGTGAATTACGAGCAGTACTTC
.,.,TRBV18,TRBJ2-7,CASSPTSGRSSYEQYF,TGTGCCAGCTCACCAACAAGCGGAAGGAGCTCCTACGAGCAGTACTTC
.,.,TRBV28,TRBJ2-7,CASSIGMAVYEQYF,TGTGCCAGCAGTATAGGCATGGCGGTCTACGAGCAGTACTTC
.,.,TRBV28,TRBJ2-6,CASSTPAPANVLTF,TGTGCCAGCAGTACCCCAGCTCCCGCCAACGTCCTGACTTTC
.,TRBD1,TRBV29-1,TRBJ2-2,CSVVPGSQGATGELFF,TGCAGCGTTGTTCCTGGGTCGCAGGGGGCAACCGGGGAGCTGTTTTTT
.,TRBD2,TRBV23-1,TRBJ2-7,CATLLRRASGSTDF,TGCGCCACCCTATTACGGCGGGCTAGCGGGAGTACGGACTTC
.,TRBD2,TRBV4-1,TRBJ2-7,CASSLDRLAGTYEQYF,TGCGCCAGCAGCCTCGATAGACTAGCGGGTACCTACGAGCAGTACTTC
.,.,TRBV9,TRBJ2-6,CASSPRPEIVGANVLTF,TGTGCCAGCAGCCCCCGCCCGGAAATAGTTGGGGCCAACGTCCTGACTTTC
.,.,TRBV7-9,TRBJ1-2,CASSLEVGTNYGYTF,TGTGCCAGCAGCTTAGAGGTTGGAACTAACTATGGCTACACCTTC
.,.,TRBV5-6,TRBJ2-1,CASSSWSGLNLHEQFF,TGTGCCAGCAGCTCGTGGTCGGGACTGAACCTTCATGAGCAGTTCTTC
.,.,TRBV6-1,TRBJ1-2,CASSEQGNYGYTF,TGTGCCAGCAGTGAACAGGGTAACTATGGCTACACCTTC
once,TRBD2,TRBV28,TRBJ2-7,CASSLFSGGTYEQYF,TGTGCCAGCAGTTTGTTTAGCGGGGGGACCTACGAGCAGTACTTC
.,TRBD1,TRBV19,TRBJ2-7,CASSPSGTATYEQYF,TGTGCCAGTAGTCCCTCCGGGACAGCAACCTACGAGCAGTACTTC
.,.,TRBV10-3,TRBJ2-7,CAISVGSYEQYF,TGTGCCATCAGTGTGGGCAGCTACGAGCAGTACTTC
.,.,TRBV30,TRBJ1-2,CACTNYGYTF,TGTGCCTGCACGAACTATGGCTACACCTTC
.,.,TRBV7-2,TRBJ2-7,CASSLARGEQYF,TGTGCCAGCAGCTTAGCGCGGGGCGAGCAGTACTTC
.,.,TRBV4-2,TRBJ2-2,CASSQVQGNTGELFF,TGTGCCAGCAGCCAAGTTCAGGGGAACACCGGGGAGCTGTTTTTT
.,.,TRBV18,TRBJ2-7,CASSRDRNSYEQYF,TGTGCCAGCTCAAGGGACCGAAACTCCTACGAGCAGTACTTC
few,.,TRBV6-1,TRBJ1-2,CASTEGSNYGYTF,TGTGCCAGCACCGAAGGGTCAAACTATGGCTACACCTTC
.,.,TRBV19,TRBJ1-3,CASSIPGGGNTIYF,TGTGCCAGTAGTATTCCCGGTGGAGGAAACACCATATATTTT
once,TRBD1,TRBV30,TRBJ2-7,CAWSPGGWQYF,TGTGCCTGGAGCCCAGGGGGATGGCAGTACTTC
.,.,TRBV7-2,TRBJ1-1,CASSLVSRSRILNTEAFF,TGTGCCAGCAGCTTAGTGTCCAGGTCAAGGATACTGAACACTGAAGCTTTCTTT
once,.,TRBV20-1,TRBJ2-3,CSAVRGDTQYF,TGCAGTGCTGTGCGGGGAGATACGCAGTATTTT
.,.,TRBV28,TRBJ2-1,CASIGLANYNEQFF,TGTGCCAGCATCGGCCTAGCTAACTACAATGAGCAGTTCTTC
.,.,TRBV29-1,TRBJ2-7,CSVDWDYEQYF,TGCAGCGTTGATTGGGACTACGAGCAGTACTTC
.,.,TRBV10-2,TRBJ2-5,CASSEGQAPETQYF,TGCGCCAGCAGTGAGGGCCAGGCTCCGGAGACCCAGTACTTC
.,.,TRBV19,TRBJ1-2,CASGGDGLYGYTF,TGTGCCAGTGGGGGGGACGGACTGTATGGCTACACCTTC
.,TRBD2,TRBV9,TRBJ2-3,CASSPRLAGVDTQYF,TGTGCCAGCAGCCCCAGACTAGCGGGAGTAGATACGCAGTATTTT
.,.,TRBV6-6,TRBJ1-2,CASSYSRDRGYTF,TGTGCCAGCAGTTACTCAAGGGATAGGGGCTACACCTTC
.,TRBD2,TRBV6-4,TRBJ2-3,CASSDASGSSTDTQYF,TGTGCCAGCAGTGACGCTAGCGGGAGCAGCACAGATACGCAGTATTTT
.,.,TRBV5-5,TRBJ1-1,CASSEGHRNTEAFF,TGTGCCAGCAGCGAGGGACACCGGAACACTGAAGCTTTCTTT
once,TRBD1,TRBV5-1,TRBJ1-2,CASSLGQGWYTF,TGCGCCAGCAGCTTGGGACAGGGGTGGTACACCTTC
.,.,TRBV5-1,TRBJ2-1,CASSFTPRHNEQFF,TGCGCCAGCAGCTTCACCCCCCGGCACAATGAGCAGTTCTTC